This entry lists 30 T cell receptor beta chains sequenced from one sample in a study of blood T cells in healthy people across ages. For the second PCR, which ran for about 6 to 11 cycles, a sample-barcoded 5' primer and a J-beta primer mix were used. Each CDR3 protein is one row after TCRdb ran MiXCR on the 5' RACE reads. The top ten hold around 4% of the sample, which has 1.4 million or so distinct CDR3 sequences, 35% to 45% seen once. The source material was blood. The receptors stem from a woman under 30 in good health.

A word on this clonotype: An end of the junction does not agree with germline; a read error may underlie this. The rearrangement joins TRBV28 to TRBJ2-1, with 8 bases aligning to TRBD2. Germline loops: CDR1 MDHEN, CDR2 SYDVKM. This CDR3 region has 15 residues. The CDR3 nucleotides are TGCGCCAGCAGTTTTAGAGGGACTAGAGGCAATGAGCAGTTCTTC. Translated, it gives CASSFRGTRGNEQFF. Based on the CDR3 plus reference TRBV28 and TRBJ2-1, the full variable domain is DVKVTQSSRYLVKRTGEKVFLECVQDMDHENMFWYRQDPGLGLRLIYFSYDVKMKEKGDIPEGYSVSREKKERFSLILESASTNQTSMYLCASSFRGTRGNEQFFGPGTRLTVL.

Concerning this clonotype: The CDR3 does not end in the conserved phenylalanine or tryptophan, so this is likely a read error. CDR3 residues: CASSEGRIAKNIQYL. Written as DNA, the CDR3 is TGTGCCAGCAGTGAAGGAAGGATAGCCAAAAACATTCAGTACCTC. The rearrangement links TRBV25-1 to TRBJ2-4; D is unclear. CDR3 length: 15 amino acids. Trimming shortened V by 2 bases and J by 0 bases, and 8 bases separated the two germline ends. The V gene's germline CDR1 is MGHDK and CDR2 SYGVNS.

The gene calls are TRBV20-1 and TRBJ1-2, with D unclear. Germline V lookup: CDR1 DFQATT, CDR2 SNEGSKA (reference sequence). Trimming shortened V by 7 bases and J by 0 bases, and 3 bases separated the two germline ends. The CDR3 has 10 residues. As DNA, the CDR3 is TGCAGTGACACTAACTATGGCTACACCTTC. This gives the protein CSDTNYGYTF.

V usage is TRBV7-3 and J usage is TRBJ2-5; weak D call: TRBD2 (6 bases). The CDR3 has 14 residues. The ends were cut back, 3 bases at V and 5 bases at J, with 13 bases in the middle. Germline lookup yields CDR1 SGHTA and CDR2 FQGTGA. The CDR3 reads CASSFGGFAETQYF. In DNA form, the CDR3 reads TGTGCCAGCAGCTTTGGGGGGTTCGCGGAGACCCAGTACTTC.

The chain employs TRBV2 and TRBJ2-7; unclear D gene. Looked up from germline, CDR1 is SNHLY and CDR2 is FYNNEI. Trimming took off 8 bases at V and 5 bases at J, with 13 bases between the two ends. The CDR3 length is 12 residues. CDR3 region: CASAWQRNEQYF. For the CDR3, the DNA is TGTGCCAGCGCATGGCAGCGAAACGAGCAGTACTTC.

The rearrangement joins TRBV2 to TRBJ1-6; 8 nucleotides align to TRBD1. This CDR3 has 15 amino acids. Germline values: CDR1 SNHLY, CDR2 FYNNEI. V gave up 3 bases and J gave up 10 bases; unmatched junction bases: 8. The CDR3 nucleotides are TGTGCCAGCAGTGAGGAAGGACAGGGTCGATCACCCCTCCACTTT. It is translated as CASSEEGQGRSPLHF. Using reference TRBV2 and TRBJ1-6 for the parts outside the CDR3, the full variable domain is EPEVTQTPSHQVTQMGQEVILRCVPISNHLYFYWYRQILGQKVEFLVSFYNNEISEKSEIFDDQFSVERPDGSNFTLKIRSTKLEDSAMYFCASSEEGQGRSPLHFGNGTRLTVT.

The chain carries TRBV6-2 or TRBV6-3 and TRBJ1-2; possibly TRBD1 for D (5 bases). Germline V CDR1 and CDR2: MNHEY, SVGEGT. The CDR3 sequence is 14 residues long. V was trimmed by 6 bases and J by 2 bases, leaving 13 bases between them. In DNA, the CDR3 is TGTGCCAGCAGGCCCGGGGGTCAAAACTATGGCTACACCTTC. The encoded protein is CASRPGGQNYGYTF.

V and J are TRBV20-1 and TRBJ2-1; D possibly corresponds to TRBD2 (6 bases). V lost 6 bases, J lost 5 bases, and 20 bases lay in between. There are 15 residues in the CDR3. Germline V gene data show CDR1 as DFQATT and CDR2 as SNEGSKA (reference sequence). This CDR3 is CSASVWEDVDNEQFF. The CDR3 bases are TGCAGTGCCTCTGTATGGGAGGACGTAGACAATGAGCAGTTCTTC.

The CDR3 protein is CASIARGQTNEKLFF. As DNA, the CDR3 is TGTGCCAGCATCGCGAGGGGACAGACTAATGAAAAACTGTTTTTT. The rearrangement uses TRBV28 and TRBJ1-4, with 7 bases aligning to TRBD1. V shed 7 bases and J 2 bases; nucleotides not matched to a gene: 7. CDR1 and CDR2 (germline): MDHEN, SYDVKM. This CDR3 has 15 amino acids. Looking up the rest from reference TRBV28 and TRBJ1-4 gives the full variable domain: DVKVTQSSRYLVKRTGEKVFLECVQDMDHENMFWYRQDPGLGLRLIYFSYDVKMKEKGDIPEGYSVSREKKERFSLILESASTNQTSMYLCASIARGQTNEKLFFGSGTQLSVL.

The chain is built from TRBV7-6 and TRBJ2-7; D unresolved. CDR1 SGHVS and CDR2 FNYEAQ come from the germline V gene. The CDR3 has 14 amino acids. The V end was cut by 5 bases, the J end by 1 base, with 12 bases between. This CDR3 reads CASSPAKVSYEQYF. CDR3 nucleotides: TGTGCCAGCAGCCCAGCTAAGGTATCCTACGAGCAGTACTTC.

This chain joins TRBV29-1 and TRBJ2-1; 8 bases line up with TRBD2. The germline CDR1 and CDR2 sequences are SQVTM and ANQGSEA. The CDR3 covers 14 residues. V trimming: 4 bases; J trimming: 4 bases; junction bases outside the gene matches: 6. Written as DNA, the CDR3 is TGCAGCGTTGCTCTACTAGCGGTTTACAATGAGCAGTTCTTC. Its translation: CSVALLAVYNEQFF.

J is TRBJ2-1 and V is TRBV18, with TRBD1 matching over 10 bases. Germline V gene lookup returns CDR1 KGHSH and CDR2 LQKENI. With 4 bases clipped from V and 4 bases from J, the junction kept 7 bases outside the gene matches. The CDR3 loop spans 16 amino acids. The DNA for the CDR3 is TGTGCCAGCTCACAGACAGGGGGCCCCTTATACAATGAGCAGTTCTTC. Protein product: CASSQTGGPLYNEQFF.

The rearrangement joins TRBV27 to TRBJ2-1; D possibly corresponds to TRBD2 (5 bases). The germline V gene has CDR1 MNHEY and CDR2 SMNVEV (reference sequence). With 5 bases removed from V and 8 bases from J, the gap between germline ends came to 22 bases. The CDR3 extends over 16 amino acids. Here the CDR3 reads CASSPRGSPSGYEQFF. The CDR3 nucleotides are TGTGCCAGCAGTCCCCGGGGTTCTCCCTCGGGGTATGAGCAGTTCTTC.

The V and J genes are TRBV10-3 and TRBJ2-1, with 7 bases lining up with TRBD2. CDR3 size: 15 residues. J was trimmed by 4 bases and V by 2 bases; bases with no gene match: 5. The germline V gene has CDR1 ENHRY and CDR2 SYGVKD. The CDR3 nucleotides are TGTGCCATCAGTGAGGGGGGGGAGATGTACAATGAGCAGTTCTTC. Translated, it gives CAISEGGEMYNEQFF.

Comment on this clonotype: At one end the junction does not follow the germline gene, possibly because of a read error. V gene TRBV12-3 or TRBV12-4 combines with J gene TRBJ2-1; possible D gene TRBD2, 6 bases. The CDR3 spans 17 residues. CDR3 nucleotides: TGTGCCAGCAGTCCACGACTAGTGGGTAGACCCTACGATGAGCAGTTCTTC. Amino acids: CASSPRLVGRPYDEQFF.

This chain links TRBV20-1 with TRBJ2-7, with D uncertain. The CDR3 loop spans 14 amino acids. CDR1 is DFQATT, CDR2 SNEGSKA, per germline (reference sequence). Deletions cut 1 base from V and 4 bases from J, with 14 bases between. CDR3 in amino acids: CSARVEADSYEQYF. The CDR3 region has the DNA TGCAGTGCTAGAGTCGAAGCAGATTCATACGAGCAGTACTTC.

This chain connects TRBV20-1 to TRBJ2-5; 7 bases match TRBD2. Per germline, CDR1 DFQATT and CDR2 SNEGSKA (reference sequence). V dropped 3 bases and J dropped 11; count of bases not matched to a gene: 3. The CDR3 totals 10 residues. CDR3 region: CSARGGEQYF. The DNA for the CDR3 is TGCAGTGCTAGGGGGGGGGAGCAGTACTTC.

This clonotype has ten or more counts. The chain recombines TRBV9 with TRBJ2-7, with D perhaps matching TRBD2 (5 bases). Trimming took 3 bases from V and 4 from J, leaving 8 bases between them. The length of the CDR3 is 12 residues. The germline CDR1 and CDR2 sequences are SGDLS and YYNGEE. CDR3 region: CASSGEGYEQYF. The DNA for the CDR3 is TGTGCCAGCAGCGGAGAGGGTTACGAGCAGTACTTC.

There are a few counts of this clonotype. The CDR3 here is CASSISGGAGYEQYF. The DNA of the CDR3 is TGTGCCAGCAGTATTAGCGGGGGGGCCGGTTACGAGCAGTACTTC. The rearrangement joins TRBV12-3 or TRBV12-4 to TRBJ2-7, with 11 positions matching TRBD2. V was pared by 5 bases and J by 4 bases, with 7 bases of the junction left unmatched. The CDR3 has 15 residues.

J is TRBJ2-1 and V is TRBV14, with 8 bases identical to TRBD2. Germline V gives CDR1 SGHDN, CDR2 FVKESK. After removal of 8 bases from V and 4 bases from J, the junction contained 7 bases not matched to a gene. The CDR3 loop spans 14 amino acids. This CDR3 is CASRERGSYNEQFF. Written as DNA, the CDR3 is TGTGCCAGCCGTGAGCGGGGGTCGTACAATGAGCAGTTCTTC.

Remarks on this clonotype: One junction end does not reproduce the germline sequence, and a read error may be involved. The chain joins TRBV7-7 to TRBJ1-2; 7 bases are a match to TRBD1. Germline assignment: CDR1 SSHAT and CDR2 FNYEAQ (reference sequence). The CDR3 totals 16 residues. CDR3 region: CASTLSRQGGNYGYTF. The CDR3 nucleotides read TGTGCTAGCACCCTCTCCCGTCAGGGGGGGAACTATGGCTACACCTTC.

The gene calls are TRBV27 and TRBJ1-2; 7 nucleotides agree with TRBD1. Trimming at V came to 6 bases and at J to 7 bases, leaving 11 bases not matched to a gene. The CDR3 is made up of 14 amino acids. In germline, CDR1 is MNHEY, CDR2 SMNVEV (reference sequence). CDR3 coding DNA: TGTGCCAGCAGAGACGACAGGGTATCTTCTGGCTACACCTTC. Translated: CASRDDRVSSGYTF.

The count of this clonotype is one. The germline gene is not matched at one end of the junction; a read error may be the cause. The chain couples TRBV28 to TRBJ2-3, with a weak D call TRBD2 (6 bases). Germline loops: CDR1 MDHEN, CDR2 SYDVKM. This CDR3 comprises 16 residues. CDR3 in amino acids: CASSANRDFYTETQYF. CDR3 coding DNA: TGTGCCAGCAGTGCAAACCGGGACTTCTATACAGAGACGCAGTATTTT.

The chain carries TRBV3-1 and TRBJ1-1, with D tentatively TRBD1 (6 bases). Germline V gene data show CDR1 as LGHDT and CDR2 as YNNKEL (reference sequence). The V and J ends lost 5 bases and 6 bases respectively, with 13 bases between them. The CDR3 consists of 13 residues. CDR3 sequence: CASSADSSAEAFF. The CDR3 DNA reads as TGTGCCAGCAGCGCGGACAGTTCGGCTGAAGCTTTCTTT.

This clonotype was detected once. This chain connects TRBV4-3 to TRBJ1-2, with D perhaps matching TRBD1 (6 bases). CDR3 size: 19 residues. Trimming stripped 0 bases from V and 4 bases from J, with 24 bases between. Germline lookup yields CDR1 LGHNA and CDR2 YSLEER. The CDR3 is CASSQDDWSVSTGPYGYTF. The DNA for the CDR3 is TGCGCCAGCAGCCAAGATGACTGGTCGGTTTCTACAGGGCCCTATGGCTACACCTTC.

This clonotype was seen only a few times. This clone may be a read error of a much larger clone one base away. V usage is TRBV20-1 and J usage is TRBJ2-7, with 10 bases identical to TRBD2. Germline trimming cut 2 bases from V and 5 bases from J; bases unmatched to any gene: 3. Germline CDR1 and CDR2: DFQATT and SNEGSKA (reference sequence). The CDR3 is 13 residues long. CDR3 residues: CSARLAGVNEQYF. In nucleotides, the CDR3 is TGCAGTGCTAGACTAGCGGGGGTCAACGAGCAGTACTTC.

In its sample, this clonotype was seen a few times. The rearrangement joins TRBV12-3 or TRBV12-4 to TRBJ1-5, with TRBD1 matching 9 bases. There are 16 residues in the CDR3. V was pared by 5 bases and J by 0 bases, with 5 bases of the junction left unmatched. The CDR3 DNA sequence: TGTGCCAGCAGTGCCGGGACAGGGAATAGCAATCAGCCCCAGCATTTT. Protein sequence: CASSAGTGNSNQPQHF.

The CDR3 sequence is CASSVGSLGGDTDGELFF. CDR3 nucleotide sequence: TGTGCCAGCAGCGTAGGTTCTCTGGGAGGGGATACAGACGGGGAGCTGTTTTTT. The V and J genes are TRBV9 and TRBJ2-2, with 7 nucleotides matching TRBD2. Germline values: CDR1 SGDLS, CDR2 YYNGEE. V shed 0 bases, J shed 7 bases, and the junction held 15 bases outside the gene matches. The CDR3 loop spans 18 amino acids. The full variable domain, completed using reference TRBV9 and TRBJ2-2, is DSGVTQTPKHLITATGQRVTLRCSPRSGDLSVYWYQQSLDQGLQFLIQYYNGEERAKGNILERFSAQQFPDLHSELNLSSLELGDSALYFCASSVGSLGGDTDGELFFGEGSRLTVL.

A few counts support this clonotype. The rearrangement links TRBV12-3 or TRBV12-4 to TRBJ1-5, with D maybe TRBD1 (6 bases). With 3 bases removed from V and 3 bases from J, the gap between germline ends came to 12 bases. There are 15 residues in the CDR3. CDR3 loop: CASSFSGGVNQPQHF. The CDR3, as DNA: TGTGCCAGCAGTTTCTCGGGGGGCGTCAATCAGCCCCAGCATTTT.

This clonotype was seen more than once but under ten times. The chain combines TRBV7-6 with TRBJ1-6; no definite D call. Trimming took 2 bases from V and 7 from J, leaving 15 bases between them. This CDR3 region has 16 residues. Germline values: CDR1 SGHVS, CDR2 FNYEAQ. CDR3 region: CASSLSGESWNSPLHF. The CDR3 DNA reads TGTGCCAGCAGCTTATCTGGCGAGAGTTGGAATTCACCCCTCCACTTT.